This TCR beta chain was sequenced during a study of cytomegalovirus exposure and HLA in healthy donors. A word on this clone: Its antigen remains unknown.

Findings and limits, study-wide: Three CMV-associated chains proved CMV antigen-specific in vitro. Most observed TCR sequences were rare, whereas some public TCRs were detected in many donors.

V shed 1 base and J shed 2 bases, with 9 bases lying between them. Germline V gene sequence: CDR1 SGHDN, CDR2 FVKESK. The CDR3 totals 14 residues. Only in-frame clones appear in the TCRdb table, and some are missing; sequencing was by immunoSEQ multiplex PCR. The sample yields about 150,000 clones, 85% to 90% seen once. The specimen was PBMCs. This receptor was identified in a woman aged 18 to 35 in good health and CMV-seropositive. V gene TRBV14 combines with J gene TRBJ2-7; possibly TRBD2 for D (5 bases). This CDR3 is CASSQVRGPYEQYF. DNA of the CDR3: TGTGCCAGCAGCCAAGTAAGAGGGCCCTACGAGCAGTACTTC.